This T cell receptor beta chain appears in the sequencing data of a study of beta chain features in type 1 diabetes. Comment on this clone: As yet, its antigen is unknown.

Sequenced material consisted of expressed TCRB transcripts (all of the isolated RNA was reverse transcribed). Method: immunoSEQ multiplex PCR; TCRdb's copy keeps in-frame clones and lacks some. The repertoire holds just under 150,000 clones, with 8% to 13% as singletons. Study observations and caveats: PCR might pick shorter templates more often, in the same way for patients and controls.

The sample taken for sequencing was naive CD4+ T cells from blood. This sequence originates from a man younger than 35 in good health.

The CDR3 coding sequence is TGTGCCAGCAGAACCAGGACAGGGGCGTACAATGAGCAGTTCTTC. Encoded protein: CASRTRTGAYNEQFF. This sequence joins TRBV6-6 and TRBJ2-1; 9 bases are a match to TRBD1. The trim removed 6 bases at V and 4 bases at J, leaving 7 bases unmatched. CDR1 MNHNY and CDR2 SVGAGI come from the germline V gene (reference sequence). The CDR3 has 15 amino acids.